This T cell receptor beta chain was captured in a study of glioma-infiltrating T cells after dendritic cell vaccination. Study information: Monocyte-derived dendritic cells, cultured six to seven days with IL-4 and GM-CSF, were pulsed with autologous tumor lysate. Patients received three intradermal dendritic cell vaccine injections at biweekly intervals.

TCRdb's copy holds only in-frame clones and misses some; the assay was immunoSEQ multiplex PCR. The sample consists of about 99,000 clones, roughly 76% of them appearing once. The CDR3 consists of 15 residues. V was cut by 1 base and J by 7 bases, with 16 bases left in between. Germline lookup yields CDR1 MGHDK and CDR2 SYGVNS. This rearrangement joins TRBV25-1 to TRBJ1-2; the D gene is possibly TRBD1 (5 bases). This material consisted of blood, taken before dendritic cell vaccination. The TCR originated in a human donor with glioblastoma. Here the CDR3 DNA reads TGTGCCAGCAGTGAATCGGGGGGAAGCCTCTTTGGCTACACCTTC. It is translated as CASSESGGSLFGYTF.